This T cell receptor (beta chain) is drawn from a study of blood T cell repertoires in COVID-19. Across the study: The origin of the acute and convalescent COVID-19 samples was the United States, Italy and Spain.

The CDR3 covers 11 residues. The germline CDR1 and CDR2 sequences are MDHEN and SYDVKM. Between the trimmed V and J ends, which lost 11 bases and 4 bases, there was a span of 6 bases. Generated by immunoSEQ multiplex PCR, the TCRdb table keeps only in-frame clones and is missing some. The sample contains approximately 150,000 clones, about nine tenths of which appear only once. Seattle-derived patients entered the study during active infection and were followed longitudinally. The source material was peripheral blood. The sequence was collected from a man younger than 30 with COVID-19, enrolled during active disease. The chain recombines TRBV28 with TRBJ2-6; the D is unclear. DNA for the CDR3: TGTGCCTCTACCGGGGCCAACGTCCTGACTTTC. Protein: CASTGANVLTF.